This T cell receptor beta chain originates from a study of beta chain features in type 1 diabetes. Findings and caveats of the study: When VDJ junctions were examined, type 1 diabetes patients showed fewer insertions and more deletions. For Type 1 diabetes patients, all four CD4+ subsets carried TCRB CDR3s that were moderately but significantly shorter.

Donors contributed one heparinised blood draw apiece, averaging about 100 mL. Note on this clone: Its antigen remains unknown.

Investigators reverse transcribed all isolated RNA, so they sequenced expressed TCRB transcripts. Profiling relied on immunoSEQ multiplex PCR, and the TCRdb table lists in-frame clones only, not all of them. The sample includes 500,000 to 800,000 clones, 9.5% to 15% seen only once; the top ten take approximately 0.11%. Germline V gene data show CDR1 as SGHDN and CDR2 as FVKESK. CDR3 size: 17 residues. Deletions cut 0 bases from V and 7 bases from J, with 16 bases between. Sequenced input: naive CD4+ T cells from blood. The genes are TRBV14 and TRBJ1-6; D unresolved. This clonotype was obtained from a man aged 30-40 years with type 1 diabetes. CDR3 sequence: CASSQDKGGRLNSPLHF. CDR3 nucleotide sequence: TGTGCCAGCAGCCAAGATAAGGGAGGGCGCCTAAATTCACCCCTCCACTTT.